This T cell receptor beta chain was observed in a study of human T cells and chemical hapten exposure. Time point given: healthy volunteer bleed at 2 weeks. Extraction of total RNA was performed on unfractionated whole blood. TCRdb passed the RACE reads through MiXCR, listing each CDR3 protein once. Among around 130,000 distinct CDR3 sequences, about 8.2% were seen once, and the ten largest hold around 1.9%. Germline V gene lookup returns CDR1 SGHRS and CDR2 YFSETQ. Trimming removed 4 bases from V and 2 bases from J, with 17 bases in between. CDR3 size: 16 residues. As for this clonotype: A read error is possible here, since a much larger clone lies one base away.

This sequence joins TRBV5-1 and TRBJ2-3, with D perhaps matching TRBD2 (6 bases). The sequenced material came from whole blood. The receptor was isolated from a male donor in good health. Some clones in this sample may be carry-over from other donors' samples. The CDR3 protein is CASSPASRRVTDTQYF. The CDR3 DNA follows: TGCGCCAGCAGCCCGGCTAGCAGGAGGGTCACAGATACGCAGTATTTT.